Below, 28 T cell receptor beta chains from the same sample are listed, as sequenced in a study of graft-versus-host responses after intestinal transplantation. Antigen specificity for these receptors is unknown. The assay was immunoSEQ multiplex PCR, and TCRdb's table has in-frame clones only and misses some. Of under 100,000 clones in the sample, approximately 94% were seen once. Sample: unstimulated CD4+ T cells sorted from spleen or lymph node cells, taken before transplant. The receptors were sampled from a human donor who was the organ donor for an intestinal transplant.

The DNA of the CDR3 is TGTGCCAGCAGCTCTAGGCCGAGCACAGATACGCAGTATTTT. It specifies CASSSRPSTDTQYF. The chain links TRBV11-2 to TRBJ2-3; no definite D call. Germline V gives CDR1 SGHAT, CDR2 FQNNGV. V lost 4 bases to trimming and J lost 0 bases, with 8 bases between them. This CDR3 has 14 amino acids. The full variable domain, its missing parts supplied by reference TRBV11-2 and TRBJ2-3, is EAGVAQSPRYKIIEKRQSVAFWCNPISGHATLYWYQQILGQGPKLLIQFQNNGVVDDSQLPKDRFSAERLKGVDSTLKIQPAKLEDSAVYLCASSSRPSTDTQYFGPGTRLTVL.

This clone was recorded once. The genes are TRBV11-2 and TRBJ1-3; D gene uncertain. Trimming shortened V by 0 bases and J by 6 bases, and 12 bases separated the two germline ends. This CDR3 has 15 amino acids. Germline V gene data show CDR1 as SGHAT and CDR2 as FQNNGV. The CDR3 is CASSLDRPAQNTIYF. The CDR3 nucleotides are TGTGCCAGCAGCTTAGACAGACCGGCTCAAAACACCATATATTTT.

The CDR3 here is CATSRESGGTEAFF. The CDR3 DNA follows: TGTGCCACCAGCAGAGAGTCTGGGGGCACTGAAGCTTTCTTT. The chain links TRBV15 to TRBJ1-1, with D perhaps matching TRBD1 (5 bases). The length of the CDR3 is 14 residues. The germline V gene encodes CDR1 LNHNV and CDR2 YYDKDF (reference sequence). The V gene lost 0 bases and the J gene lost 4 bases, with 9 bases spanning the gap.

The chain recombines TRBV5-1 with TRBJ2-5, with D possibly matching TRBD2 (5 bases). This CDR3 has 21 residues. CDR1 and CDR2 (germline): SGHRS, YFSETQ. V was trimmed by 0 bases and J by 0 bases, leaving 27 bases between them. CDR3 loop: CASSLAGYEGNYRLYQETQYF. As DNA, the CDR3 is TGCGCCAGCAGCTTGGCCGGGTACGAGGGAAACTACCGGTTGTACCAAGAGACCCAGTACTTC. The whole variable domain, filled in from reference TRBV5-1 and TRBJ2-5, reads KAGVTQTPRYLIKTRGQQVTLSCSPISGHRSVSWYQQTPGQGLQFLFEYFSETQRNKGNFPGRFSGRQFSNSRSEMNVSTLELGDSALYLCASSLAGYEGNYRLYQETQYFGPGTRLLVL.

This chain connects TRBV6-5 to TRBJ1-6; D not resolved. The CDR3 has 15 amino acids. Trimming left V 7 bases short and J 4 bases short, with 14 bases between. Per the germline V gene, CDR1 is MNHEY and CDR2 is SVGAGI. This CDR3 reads CASIAETGYNSPLHF. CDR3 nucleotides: TGTGCCAGCATCGCAGAAACTGGGTATAATTCACCCCTCCACTTT.

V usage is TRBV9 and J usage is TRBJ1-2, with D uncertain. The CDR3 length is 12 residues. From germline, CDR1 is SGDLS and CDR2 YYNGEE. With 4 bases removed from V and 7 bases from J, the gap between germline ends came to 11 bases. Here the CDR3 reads CASSRSGVGYTF. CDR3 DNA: TGTGCCAGCAGCCGCAGTGGGGTTGGCTACACCTTC.

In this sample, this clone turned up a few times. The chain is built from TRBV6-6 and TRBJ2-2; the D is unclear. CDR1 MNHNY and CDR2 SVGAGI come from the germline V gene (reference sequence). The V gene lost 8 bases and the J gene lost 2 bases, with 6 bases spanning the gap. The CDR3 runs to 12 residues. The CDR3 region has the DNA TGTGCCAGCGCGTCTAACACCGGGGAGCTGTTTTTT. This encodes CASASNTGELFF.

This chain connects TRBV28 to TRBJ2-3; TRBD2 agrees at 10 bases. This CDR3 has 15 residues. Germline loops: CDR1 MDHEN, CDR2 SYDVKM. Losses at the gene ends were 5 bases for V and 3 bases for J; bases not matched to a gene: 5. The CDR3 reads CASSIKRGGTDTQYF. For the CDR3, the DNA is TGTGCCAGCAGTATCAAGCGGGGGGGGACAGATACGCAGTATTTT. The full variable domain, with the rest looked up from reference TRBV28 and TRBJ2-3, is DVKVTQSSRYLVKRTGEKVFLECVQDMDHENMFWYRQDPGLGLRLIYFSYDVKMKEKGDIPEGYSVSREKKERFSLILESASTNQTSMYLCASSIKRGGTDTQYFGPGTRLTVL.

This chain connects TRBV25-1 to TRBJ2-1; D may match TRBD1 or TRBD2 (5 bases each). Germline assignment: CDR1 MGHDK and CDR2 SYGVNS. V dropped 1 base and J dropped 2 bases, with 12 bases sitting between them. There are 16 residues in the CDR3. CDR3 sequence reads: CASSESGRYAYNEQFF. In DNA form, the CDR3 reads TGTGCCAGCAGTGAATCGGGACGATATGCCTACAATGAGCAGTTCTTC.

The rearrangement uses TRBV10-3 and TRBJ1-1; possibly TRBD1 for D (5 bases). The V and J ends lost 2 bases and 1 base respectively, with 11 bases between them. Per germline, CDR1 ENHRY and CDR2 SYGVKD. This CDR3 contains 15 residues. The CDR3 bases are TGTGCCATCAGTGAGACGGACCAGGGGAACACTGAAGCTTTCTTT. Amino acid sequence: CAISETDQGNTEAFF.

CDR3 bases: TGTGCCAGCAGCCCCACAGGGGGCGGAGGCTACACCTTC. Translated, it gives CASSPTGGGGYTF. The chain links TRBV4-2 to TRBJ1-2; the match to TRBD1 covers 9 bases. With 4 bases clipped from V and 8 bases from J, the junction kept 5 bases outside the gene matches. The CDR3 is 13 amino acids. Germline CDR1 and CDR2: LGHNA and YNFKEQ.

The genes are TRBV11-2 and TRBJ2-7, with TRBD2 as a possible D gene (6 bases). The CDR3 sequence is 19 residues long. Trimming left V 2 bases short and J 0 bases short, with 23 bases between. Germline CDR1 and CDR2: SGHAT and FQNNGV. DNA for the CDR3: TGTGCCAGCAGCTTACCGACCGGAGGGGCAGGGACCCTCTCCTACGAGCAGTACTTC. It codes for CASSLPTGGAGTLSYEQYF.

The CDR3, as DNA: TGTGCCAGTAGTACGAGGGGCGCCGATAATGAAAAACTGTTTTTT. It translates to CASSTRGADNEKLFF. This chain links TRBV19 with TRBJ1-4; possible D gene TRBD1, 5 bases. The V gene lost 4 bases and the J gene lost 4 bases, with 13 bases spanning the gap. Germline V lookup: CDR1 LNHDA, CDR2 SQIVND (reference sequence). The CDR3 is 15 amino acids.

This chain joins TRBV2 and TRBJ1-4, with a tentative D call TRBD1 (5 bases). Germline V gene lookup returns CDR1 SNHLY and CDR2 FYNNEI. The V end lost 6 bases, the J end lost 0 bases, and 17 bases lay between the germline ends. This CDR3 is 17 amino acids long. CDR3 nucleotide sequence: TGTGCCAGCAGGCGGGGCGGGTCTGGGTCAACTAATGAAAAACTGTTTTTT. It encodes CASRRGGSGSTNEKLFF.

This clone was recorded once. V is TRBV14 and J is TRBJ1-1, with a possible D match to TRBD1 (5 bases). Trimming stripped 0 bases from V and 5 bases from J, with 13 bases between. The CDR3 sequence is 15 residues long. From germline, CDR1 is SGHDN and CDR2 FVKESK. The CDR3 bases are TGTGCCAGCAGCCAAGATTGGTCAGGGCGGACTGAAGCTTTCTTT. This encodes CASSQDWSGRTEAFF.

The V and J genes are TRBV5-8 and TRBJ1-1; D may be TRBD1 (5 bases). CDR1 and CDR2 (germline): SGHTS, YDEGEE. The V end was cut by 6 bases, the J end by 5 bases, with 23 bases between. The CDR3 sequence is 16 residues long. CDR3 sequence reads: CASTIDGTMGRTEAFF. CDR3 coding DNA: TGTGCCAGCACCATTGATGGGACGATGGGGAGGACTGAAGCTTTCTTT.

CDR3 residues: CSVLYYTEAFF. The CDR3 region has the DNA TGCAGTGTGCTCTACTACACTGAAGCTTTCTTT. V and J are TRBV20-1 and TRBJ1-1; D gene uncertain. Germline CDR1 and CDR2: DFQATT and SNEGSKA (reference sequence). The CDR3 loop spans 11 amino acids. Trimming removed 7 bases from V and 3 bases from J, with 9 bases in between.

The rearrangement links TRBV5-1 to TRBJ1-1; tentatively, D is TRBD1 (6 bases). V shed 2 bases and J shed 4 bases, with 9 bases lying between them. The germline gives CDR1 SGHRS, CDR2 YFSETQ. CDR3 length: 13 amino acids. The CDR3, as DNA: TGCGCCAGCAGCTTCGCAGGGGCCACTGAAGCTTTCTTT. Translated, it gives CASSFAGATEAFF.

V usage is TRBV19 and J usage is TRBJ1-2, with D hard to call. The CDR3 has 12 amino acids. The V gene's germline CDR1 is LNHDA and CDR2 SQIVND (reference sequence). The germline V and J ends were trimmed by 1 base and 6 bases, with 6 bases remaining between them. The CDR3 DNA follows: TGTGCCAGTAGTATAGGAAGGAATGGCTACACCTTC. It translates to CASSIGRNGYTF. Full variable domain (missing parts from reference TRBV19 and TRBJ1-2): DGGITQSPKYLFRKEGQNVTLSCEQNLNHDAMYWYRQDPGQGLRLIYYSQIVNDFQKGDIAEGYSVSREKKESFPLTVTSAQKNPTAFYLCASSIGRNGYTFGSGTRLTVV.

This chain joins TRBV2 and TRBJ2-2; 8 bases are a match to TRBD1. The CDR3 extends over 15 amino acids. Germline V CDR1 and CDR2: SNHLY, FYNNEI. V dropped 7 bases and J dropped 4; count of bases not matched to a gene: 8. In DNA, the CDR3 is TGTGCCAGCAACTACGCAGGGGGCGGCACCGGGGAGCTGTTTTTT. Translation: CASNYAGGGTGELFF.

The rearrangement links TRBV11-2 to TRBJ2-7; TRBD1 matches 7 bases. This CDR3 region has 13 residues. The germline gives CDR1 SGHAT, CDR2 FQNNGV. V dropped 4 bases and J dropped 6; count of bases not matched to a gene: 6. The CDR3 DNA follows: TGTGCCAGCAGCTGGACCCCAGGGGGCGAGCAGTACTTC. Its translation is CASSWTPGGEQYF.

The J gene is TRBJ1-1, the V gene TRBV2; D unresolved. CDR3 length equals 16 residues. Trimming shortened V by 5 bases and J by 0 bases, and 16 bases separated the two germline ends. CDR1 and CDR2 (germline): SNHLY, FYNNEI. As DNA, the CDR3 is TGTGCCAGCAGTCAGACCATTGTGCTCATGAACACTGAAGCTTTCTTT. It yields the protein CASSQTIVLMNTEAFF.

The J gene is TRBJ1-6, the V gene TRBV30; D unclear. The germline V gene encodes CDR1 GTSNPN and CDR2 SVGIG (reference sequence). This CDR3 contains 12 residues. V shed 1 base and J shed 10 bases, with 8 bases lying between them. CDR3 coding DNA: TGTGCCTGGAGTGCCCCAGCCTCACCCCTCCACTTT. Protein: CAWSAPASPLHF. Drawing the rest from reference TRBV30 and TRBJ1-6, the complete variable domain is SQTIHQWPATLVQPVGSPLSLECTVEGTSNPNLYWYRQAAGRGLQLLFYSVGIGQISSEVPQNLSASRPQDRQFILSSKKLLLSDSGFYLCAWSAPASPLHFGNGTRLTVT.

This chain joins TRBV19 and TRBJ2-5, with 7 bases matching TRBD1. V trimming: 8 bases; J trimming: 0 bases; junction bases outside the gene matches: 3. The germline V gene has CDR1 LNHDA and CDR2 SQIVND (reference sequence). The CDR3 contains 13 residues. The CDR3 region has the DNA TGTGCCAGTGCACAGGGGAACCAAGAGACCCAGTACTTC. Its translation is CASAQGNQETQYF.

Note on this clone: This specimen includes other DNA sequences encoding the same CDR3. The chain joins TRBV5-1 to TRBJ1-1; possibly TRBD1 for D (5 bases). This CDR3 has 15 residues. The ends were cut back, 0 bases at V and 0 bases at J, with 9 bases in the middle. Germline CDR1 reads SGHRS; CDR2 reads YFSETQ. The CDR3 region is CASSLAGGLNTEAFF. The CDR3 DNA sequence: TGCGCCAGCAGCTTGGCTGGGGGATTGAACACTGAAGCTTTCTTT.

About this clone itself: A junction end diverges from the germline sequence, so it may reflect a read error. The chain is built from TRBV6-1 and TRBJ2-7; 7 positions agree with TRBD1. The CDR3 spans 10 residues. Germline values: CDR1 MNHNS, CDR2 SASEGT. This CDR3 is CASSPRQGTF. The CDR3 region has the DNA TGTGCCAGCAGTCCCAGACAGGGAACATTC.

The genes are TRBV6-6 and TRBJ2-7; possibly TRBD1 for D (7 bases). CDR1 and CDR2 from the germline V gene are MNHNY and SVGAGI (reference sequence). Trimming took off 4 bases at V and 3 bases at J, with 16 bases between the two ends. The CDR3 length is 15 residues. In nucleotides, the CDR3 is TGTGCCAGCAGTTGGGCAGGGGGGAGCTACTACGAGCAGTACTTC. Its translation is CASSWAGGSYYEQYF.

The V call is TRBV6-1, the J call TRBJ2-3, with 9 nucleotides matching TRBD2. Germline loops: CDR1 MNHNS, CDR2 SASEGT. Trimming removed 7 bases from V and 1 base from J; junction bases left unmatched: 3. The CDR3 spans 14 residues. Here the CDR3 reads CASTLAGGTDTQYF. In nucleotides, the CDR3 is TGTGCCAGCACCTTAGCGGGGGGCACAGATACGCAGTATTTT.